This T cell receptor (beta chain) was recovered during a study of T cell responses to AZD1222 COVID-19 vaccine. Germline CDR1 reads MDHEN; CDR2 reads SYDVKM. Trimming removed 6 bases from V and 2 bases from J; junction bases left unmatched: 7. The CDR3 length is 15 residues. The data were produced by immunoSEQ multiplex PCR, yet TCRdb's version contains in-frame clones alone and is incomplete. The sample yields 55,000 to 75,000 clones, almost 90% seen once. V is TRBV28 and J is TRBJ1-5; TRBD1 aligns across 7 bases. This sequence was found in an adult in good health. The source was peripheral blood, collected on day 0 of AZD1222 vaccination. DNA for the CDR3: TGTGCCAGCAGCTATACAGGGGCCCGCAATCAGCCCCAGCATTTT. It is translated as CASSYTGARNQPQHF.